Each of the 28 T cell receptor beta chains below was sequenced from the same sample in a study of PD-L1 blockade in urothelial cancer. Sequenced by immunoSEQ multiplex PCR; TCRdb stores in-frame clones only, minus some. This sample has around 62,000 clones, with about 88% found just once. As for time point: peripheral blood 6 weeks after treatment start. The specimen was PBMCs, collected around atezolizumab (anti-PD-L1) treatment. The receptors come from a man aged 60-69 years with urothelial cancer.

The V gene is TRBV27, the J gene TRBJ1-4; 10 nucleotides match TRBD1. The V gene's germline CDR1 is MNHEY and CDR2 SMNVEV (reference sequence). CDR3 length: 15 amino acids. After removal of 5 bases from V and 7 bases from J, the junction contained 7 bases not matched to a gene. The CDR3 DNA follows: TGTGCCAGCAGTCTGCGGGACAGGGGCCCTGAAAAACTGTTTTTT. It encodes CASSLRDRGPEKLFF.

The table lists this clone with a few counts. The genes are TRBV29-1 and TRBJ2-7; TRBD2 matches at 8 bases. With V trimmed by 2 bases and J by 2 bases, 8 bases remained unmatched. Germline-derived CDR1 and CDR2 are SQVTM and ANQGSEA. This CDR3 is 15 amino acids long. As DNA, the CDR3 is TGCAGCGTTGAATTGGTAGCGGGGCGTACCTACGAGCAGTACTTC. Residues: CSVELVAGRTYEQYF.

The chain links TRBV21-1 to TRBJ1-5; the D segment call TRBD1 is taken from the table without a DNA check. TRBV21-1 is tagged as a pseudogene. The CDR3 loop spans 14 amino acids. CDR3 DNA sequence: TGTGCCAGTTATTATGGGACACGATATCAGCCCCAGCATTTT. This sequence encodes CASYYGTRYQPQHF.

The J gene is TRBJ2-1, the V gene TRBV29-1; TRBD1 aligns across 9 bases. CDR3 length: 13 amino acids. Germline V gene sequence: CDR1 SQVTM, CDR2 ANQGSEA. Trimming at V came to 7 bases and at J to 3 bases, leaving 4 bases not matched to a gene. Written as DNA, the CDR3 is TGCAGCGCCCGGGACAGGGACTACAATGAGCAGTTCTTC. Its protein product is CSARDRDYNEQFF.

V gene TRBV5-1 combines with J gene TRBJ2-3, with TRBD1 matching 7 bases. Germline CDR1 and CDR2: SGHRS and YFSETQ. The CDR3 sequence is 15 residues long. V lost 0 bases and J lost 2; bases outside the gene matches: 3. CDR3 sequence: CASSLDRGHTDTQYF. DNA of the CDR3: TGCGCCAGCAGCTTGGACAGGGGTCACACAGATACGCAGTATTTT.

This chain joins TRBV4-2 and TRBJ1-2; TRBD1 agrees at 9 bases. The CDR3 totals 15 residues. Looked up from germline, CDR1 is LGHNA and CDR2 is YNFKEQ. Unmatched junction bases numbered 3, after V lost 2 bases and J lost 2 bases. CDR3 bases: TGTGCCAGCAGCCAAACCGGACAGGGGAACTATGGCTACACCTTC. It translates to CASSQTGQGNYGYTF.

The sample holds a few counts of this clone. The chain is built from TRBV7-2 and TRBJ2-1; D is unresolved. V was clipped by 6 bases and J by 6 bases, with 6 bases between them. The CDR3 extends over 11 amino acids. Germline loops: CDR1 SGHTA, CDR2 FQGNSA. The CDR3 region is CASRISNEQFF. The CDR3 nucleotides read TGTGCCAGCAGGATCAGCAATGAGCAGTTCTTC.

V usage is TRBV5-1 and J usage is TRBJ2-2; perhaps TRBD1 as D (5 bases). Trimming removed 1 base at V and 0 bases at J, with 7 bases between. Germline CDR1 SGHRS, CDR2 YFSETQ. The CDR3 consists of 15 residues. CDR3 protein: CASSLLGPNTGELFF. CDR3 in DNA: TGCGCCAGCAGCTTGCTGGGGCCGAACACCGGGGAGCTGTTTTTT.

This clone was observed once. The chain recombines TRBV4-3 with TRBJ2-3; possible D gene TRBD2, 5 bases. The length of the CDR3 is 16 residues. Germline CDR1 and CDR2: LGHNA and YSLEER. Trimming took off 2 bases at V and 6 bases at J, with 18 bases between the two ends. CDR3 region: CASSQQLEAGVDTQYF. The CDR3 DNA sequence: TGCGCCAGCAGCCAACAGCTCGAGGCCGGGGTGGATACGCAGTATTTT.

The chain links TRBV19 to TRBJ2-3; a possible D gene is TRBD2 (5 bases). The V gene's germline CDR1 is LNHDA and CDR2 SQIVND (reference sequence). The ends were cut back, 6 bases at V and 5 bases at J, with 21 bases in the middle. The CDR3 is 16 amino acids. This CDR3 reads CASRSHGLALGDTQYF. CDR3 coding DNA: TGTGCCAGTAGATCCCACGGTCTAGCACTTGGAGATACGCAGTATTTT.

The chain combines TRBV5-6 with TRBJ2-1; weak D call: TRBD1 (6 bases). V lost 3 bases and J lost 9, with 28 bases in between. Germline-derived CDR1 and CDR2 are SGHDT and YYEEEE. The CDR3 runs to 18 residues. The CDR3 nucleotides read TGTGCCAGCAGCTCAAAAACAGGGTTAATTATAAACCGGGGTGAGCAGTTCTTC. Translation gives CASSSKTGLIINRGEQFF.

CDR3 residues: CAGGDRGGTEAFF. In DNA, the CDR3 is TGTGCCGGAGGAGACAGGGGTGGCACTGAAGCTTTCTTT. The chain couples TRBV19 to TRBJ1-1; 8 positions match TRBD1. There are 13 residues in the CDR3. After removal of 11 bases from V and 4 bases from J, the junction contained 9 bases not matched to a gene. Germline V CDR1 and CDR2: LNHDA, SQIVND (reference sequence).

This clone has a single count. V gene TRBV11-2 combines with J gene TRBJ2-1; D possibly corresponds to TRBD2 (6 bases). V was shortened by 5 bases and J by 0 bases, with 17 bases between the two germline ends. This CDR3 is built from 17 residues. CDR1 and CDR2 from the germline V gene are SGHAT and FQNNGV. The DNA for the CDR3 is TGTGCCAGCAGCCCCCGCCGGGAGATTAGCTCCTACAATGAGCAGTTCTTC. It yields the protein CASSPRREISSYNEQFF.

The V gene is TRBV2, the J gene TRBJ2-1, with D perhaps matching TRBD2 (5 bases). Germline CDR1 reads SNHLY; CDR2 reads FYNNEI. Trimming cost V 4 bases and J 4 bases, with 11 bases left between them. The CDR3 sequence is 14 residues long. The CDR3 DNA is TGTGCCAGCAGTGTCGCTAGCATTTACAATGAGCAGTTCTTC. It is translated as CASSVASIYNEQFF.

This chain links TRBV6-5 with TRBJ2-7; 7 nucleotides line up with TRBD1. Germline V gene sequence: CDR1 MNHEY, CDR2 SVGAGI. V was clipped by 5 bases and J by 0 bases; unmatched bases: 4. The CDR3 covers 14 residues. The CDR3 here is CASSQTGTSYEQYF. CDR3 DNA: TGTGCCAGCAGTCAGACAGGGACCTCCTACGAGCAGTACTTC.

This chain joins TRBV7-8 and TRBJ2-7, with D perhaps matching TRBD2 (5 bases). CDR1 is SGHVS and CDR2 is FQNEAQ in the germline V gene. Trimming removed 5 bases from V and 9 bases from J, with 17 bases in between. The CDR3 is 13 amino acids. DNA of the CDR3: TGTGCCAGCAGCGTAGACTATCTACGCGGGCAGTACTTC. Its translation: CASSVDYLRGQYF.

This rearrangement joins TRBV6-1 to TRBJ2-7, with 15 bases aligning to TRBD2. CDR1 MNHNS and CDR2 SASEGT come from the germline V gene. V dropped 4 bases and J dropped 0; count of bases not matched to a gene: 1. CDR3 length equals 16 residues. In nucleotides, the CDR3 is TGTGCCAGCAGTGGGACTAGCGGGGGGGGCTCCTACGAGCAGTACTTC. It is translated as CASSGTSGGGSYEQYF.

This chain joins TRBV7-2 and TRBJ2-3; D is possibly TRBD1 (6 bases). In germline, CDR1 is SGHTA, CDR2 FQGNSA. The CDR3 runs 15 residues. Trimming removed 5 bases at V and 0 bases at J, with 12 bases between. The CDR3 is CASSRTGTSTDTQYF. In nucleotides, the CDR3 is TGTGCCAGCAGCAGAACCGGGACAAGCACAGATACGCAGTATTTT.

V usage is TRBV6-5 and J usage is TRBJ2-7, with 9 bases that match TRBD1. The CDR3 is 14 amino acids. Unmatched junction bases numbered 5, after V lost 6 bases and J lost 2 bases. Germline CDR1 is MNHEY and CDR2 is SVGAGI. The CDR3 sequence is CASRQTGGAYEQYF. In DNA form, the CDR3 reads TGTGCCAGCAGGCAGACAGGGGGGGCCTACGAGCAGTACTTC.

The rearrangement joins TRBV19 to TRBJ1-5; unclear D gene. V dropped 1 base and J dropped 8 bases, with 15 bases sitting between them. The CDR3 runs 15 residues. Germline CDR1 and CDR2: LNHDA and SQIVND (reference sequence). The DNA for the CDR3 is TGTGCCAGTAGTATAGGGCAGCTCGGCGGTAAGCCCCAGCATTTT. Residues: CASSIGQLGGKPQHF.

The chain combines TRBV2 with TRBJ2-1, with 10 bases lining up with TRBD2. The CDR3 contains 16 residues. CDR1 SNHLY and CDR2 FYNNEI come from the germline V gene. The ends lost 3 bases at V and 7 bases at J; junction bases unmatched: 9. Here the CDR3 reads CASSEALAGGKNEQFF. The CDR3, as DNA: TGTGCCAGCAGTGAGGCTTTAGCGGGAGGTAAGAATGAGCAGTTCTTC.

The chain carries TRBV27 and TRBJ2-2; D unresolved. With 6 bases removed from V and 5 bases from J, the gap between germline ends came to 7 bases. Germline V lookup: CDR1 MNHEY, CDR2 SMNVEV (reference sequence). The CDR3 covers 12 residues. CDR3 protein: CASSPITGELFF. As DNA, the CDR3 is TGTGCCAGCAGCCCTATTACCGGGGAGCTGTTTTTT.

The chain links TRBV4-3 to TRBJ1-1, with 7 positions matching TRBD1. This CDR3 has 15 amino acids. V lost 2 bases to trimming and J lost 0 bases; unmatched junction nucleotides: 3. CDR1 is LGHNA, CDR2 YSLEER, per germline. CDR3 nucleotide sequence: TGCGCCAGCAGCCAACCGGGACAGATGAACACTGAAGCTTTCTTT. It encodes CASSQPGQMNTEAFF.

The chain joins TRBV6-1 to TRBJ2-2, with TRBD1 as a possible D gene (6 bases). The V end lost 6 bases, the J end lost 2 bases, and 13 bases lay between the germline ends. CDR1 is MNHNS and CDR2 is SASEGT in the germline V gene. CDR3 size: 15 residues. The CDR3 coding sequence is TGTGCCAGCAGCCTTCGGGACACTAACACCGGGGAGCTGTTTTTT. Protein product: CASSLRDTNTGELFF.

The CDR3 spells CASSLGGEKLFF. CDR3 nucleotide sequence: TGTGCCAGCAGCTTAGGAGGGGAAAAACTGTTTTTT. This chain connects TRBV11-3 to TRBJ1-4; D uncertain. This CDR3 has 12 amino acids. Trimming stripped 1 base from V and 8 bases from J, with 5 bases between. CDR1 is SGHNT and CDR2 is YENEEA in the germline V gene. The full variable domain, with the rest looked up from reference TRBV11-3 and TRBJ1-4, is EAGVVQSPRYKIIEKKQPVAFWCNPISGHNTLYWYLQNLGQGPELLIRYENEEAVDDSQLPKDRFSAERLKGVDSTLKIQPAELGDSAVYLCASSLGGEKLFFGSGTQLSVL.

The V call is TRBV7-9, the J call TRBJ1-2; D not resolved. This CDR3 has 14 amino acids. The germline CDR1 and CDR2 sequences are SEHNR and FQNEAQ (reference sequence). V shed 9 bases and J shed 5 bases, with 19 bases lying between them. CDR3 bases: TGTGCCAGTACCGGCATGAGGGCGCTATATGGCTACACCTTC. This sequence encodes CASTGMRALYGYTF.

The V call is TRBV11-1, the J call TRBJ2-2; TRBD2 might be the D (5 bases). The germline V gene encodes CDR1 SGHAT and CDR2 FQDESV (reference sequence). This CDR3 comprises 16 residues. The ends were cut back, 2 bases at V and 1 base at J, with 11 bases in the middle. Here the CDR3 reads CASSLRGGGNTGELFF. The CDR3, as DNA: TGTGCCAGCAGCTTACGGGGTGGTGGGAACACCGGGGAGCTGTTTTTT. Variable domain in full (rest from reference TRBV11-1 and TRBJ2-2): EAEVAQSPRYKITEKSQAVAFWCDPISGHATLYWYRQILGQGPELLVQFQDESVVDDSQLPKDRFSAERLKGVDSTLKIQPAELGDSAMYLCASSLRGGGNTGELFFGEGSRLTVL.

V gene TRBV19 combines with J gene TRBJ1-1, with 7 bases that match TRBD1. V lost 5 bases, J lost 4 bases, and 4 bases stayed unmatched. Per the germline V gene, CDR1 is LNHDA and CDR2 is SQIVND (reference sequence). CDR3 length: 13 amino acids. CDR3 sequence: CASSVPGGTEAFF. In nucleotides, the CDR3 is TGTGCCAGTAGTGTACCAGGGGGCACTGAAGCTTTCTTT.